The T cell receptor (beta chain) described here comes from a study of blood T cell repertoires in COVID-19. This CDR3 contains 16 residues. The V gene lost 2 bases and the J gene lost 4 bases, with 17 bases spanning the gap. The germline CDR1 and CDR2 sequences are LNHDA and SQIVND (reference sequence). Here immunoSEQ multiplex PCR was the method, and the copy in TCRdb shows in-frame clones only, minus some. Here the sample spans about 220,000 clones, about 86% being singletons. The sequencing input was PBMCs or T cells enriched from blood (not recorded which). The sequence derives from a middle-aged woman with acute COVID-19. The chain couples TRBV19 to TRBJ2-5; D not resolved. CDR3 loop: CASSIQALTTSETQYF. CDR3 bases: TGTGCCAGTAGTATACAGGCCCTCACGACCTCAGAGACCCAGTACTTC. The variable domain in full, completed from reference TRBV19 and TRBJ2-5, reads DGGITQSPKYLFRKEGQNVTLSCEQNLNHDAMYWYRQDPGQGLRLIYYSQIVNDFQKGDIAEGYSVSREKKESFPLTVTSAQKNPTAFYLCASSIQALTTSETQYFGPGTRLLVL.